The 29 T cell receptor beta chains listed next were all sequenced from one sample in a study of CD8 T cells in Susac syndrome. The RNA input was 0.5 to 1 ug, and it was reverse transcribed with random hexamers. TCRdb ran MiXCR on the immunoSEQ multiplex PCR reads and lists one entry per CDR3 protein. The sample lists 150,000 to 200,000 distinct CDR3 sequences, 90% to 95% seen once, with under 0.085% in the top ten. Specimen: CD4+ T cells from PBMCs. The receptors originated from a human donor in good health.

The J gene is TRBJ2-7, the V gene TRBV7-2; D ambiguous. Germline-derived CDR1 and CDR2 are SGHTA and FQGNSA. This CDR3 spans 14 amino acids. Deletions cut 3 bases from V and 0 bases from J, with 9 bases between. This CDR3 is CASSFAPNSYEQYF. CDR3 DNA: TGTGCCAGCAGCTTTGCCCCCAACTCCTACGAGCAGTACTTC.

V and J are TRBV18 and TRBJ2-5; D not certain. Trimming shortened V by 6 bases and J by 0 bases, and 11 bases separated the two germline ends. The CDR3 is 14 residues long. Germline CDR1 reads KGHSH; CDR2 reads LQKENI. CDR3 coding DNA: TGTGCCAGCTCCCTGACCGAGTACCAAGAGACCCAGTACTTC. Its protein product is CASSLTEYQETQYF.

The gene calls are TRBV7-9 and TRBJ1-5; weak D call: TRBD1 (6 bases). The germline CDR1 and CDR2 sequences are SEHNR and FQNEAQ (reference sequence). The CDR3 extends over 16 amino acids. Trimming stripped 5 bases from V and 6 bases from J, with 20 bases between. The CDR3 is CASSSGGQISGQPQHF. The CDR3 DNA is TGTGCCAGCAGCAGTGGGGGCCAGATTAGCGGTCAGCCCCAGCATTTT.

The genes are TRBV14 and TRBJ1-6, with unresolved D. CDR1 and CDR2 from the germline V gene are SGHDN and FVKESK. With 0 bases removed from V and 11 bases from J, the gap between germline ends came to 14 bases. This CDR3 spans 15 amino acids. The chain's CDR3 is CASSQDVGGKTPLHF. In DNA, the CDR3 is TGTGCCAGCAGCCAAGATGTGGGAGGGAAGACACCCCTCCACTTT.

This chain joins TRBV15 and TRBJ1-1; perhaps TRBD1 as D (6 bases). This CDR3 is 12 amino acids long. V was shortened by 0 bases and J by 12 bases, with 11 bases between the two germline ends. The germline V gene has CDR1 LNHNV and CDR2 YYDKDF (reference sequence). CDR3 residues: CATSRDRGETFF. The CDR3 DNA follows: TGTGCCACCAGCAGAGATAGGGGGGAAACTTTCTTT. The entire variable domain, with the rest obtained from reference TRBV15 and TRBJ1-1, is as follows: DAMVIQNPRYQVTQFGKPVTLSCSQTLNHNVMYWYQQKSSQAPKLLFHYYDKDFNNEADTPDNFQSRRPNTSFCFLDIRSPGLGDTAMYLCATSRDRGETFFGQGTRLTVV.

The chain combines TRBV20-1 with TRBJ1-3; weak D call: TRBD1 (6 bases). Trimming pared 6 bases from V and 4 bases from J, leaving 13 bases between. The CDR3 runs 13 residues. From germline, CDR1 is DFQATT and CDR2 SNEGSKA (reference sequence). CDR3 residues: CSAYTGSGNTIYF. The DNA for the CDR3 is TGCAGTGCCTATACAGGGTCCGGAAACACCATATATTTT.

A single count supports this clonotype. This chain uses TRBV7-2 with TRBJ1-2; D possibly corresponds to TRBD1 (5 bases). The V end was cut by 2 bases, the J end by 6 bases, with 13 bases between. Germline V gives CDR1 SGHTA, CDR2 FQGNSA. The CDR3 extends over 14 amino acids. The CDR3 DNA reads as TGTGCCAGCAGCTTACAGGTCTGGGGGGATGGCTACACCTTC. Its protein product is CASSLQVWGDGYTF.

This chain links TRBV12-3 or TRBV12-4 with TRBJ2-2, with D hard to call. Trimming stripped 4 bases from V and 6 bases from J, with 9 bases between. This CDR3 comprises 13 residues. CDR3 loop: CASSYDTPGELFF. Written as DNA, the CDR3 is TGTGCCAGCAGTTACGACACCCCCGGGGAGCTGTTTTTT.

The CDR3 reads CASRPGQRNTEAFF. The CDR3 DNA is TGTGCCAGCAGGCCGGGACAGAGGAACACTGAAGCTTTCTTT. The chain is built from TRBV6-6 and TRBJ1-1; 7 bases line up with TRBD1. The junction had 5 bases not matched to a gene; V was cut back by 6 bases and J by 1 base. The CDR3 contains 14 residues. Per the germline V gene, CDR1 is MNHNY and CDR2 is SVGAGI (reference sequence).

The J gene is TRBJ1-1, the V gene TRBV4-1; a weak D match, TRBD1 (6 bases). Germline CDR1 MGHRA, CDR2 YSYEKL. V was shortened by 0 bases and J by 1 base, with 9 bases between the two germline ends. This CDR3 is built from 15 residues. CDR3 nucleotide sequence: TGCGCCAGCAGCCAAGAGGGGGGCGGGAACACTGAAGCTTTCTTT. It translates to CASSQEGGGNTEAFF.

This sequence joins TRBV20-1 and TRBJ2-7; D possibly corresponds to TRBD1 (5 bases). Germline CDR1 reads DFQATT; CDR2 reads SNEGSKA (reference sequence). V was clipped by 1 base and J by 1 base, with 11 bases between them. The CDR3 length is 14 residues. The DNA for the CDR3 is TGCAGTGCTAGAGGACAGATGAATTCCTACGAGCAGTACTTC. As protein: CSARGQMNSYEQYF.

The chain uses TRBV5-4 and TRBJ1-2, with 7 bases identical to TRBD1. The CDR3 sequence is 13 residues long. The V segment lost 2 bases and the J segment 6 bases; nucleotides outside the gene matches: 4. CDR1 is SGHNT and CDR2 is YYREEE in the germline V gene (reference sequence). The CDR3 region is CASSFKGQDGYTF. DNA of the CDR3: TGTGCCAGCAGCTTTAAAGGACAGGATGGCTACACCTTC.

The chain has TRBV6-2 or TRBV6-3 and TRBJ1-2; a weak D match, TRBD1 (6 bases). The germline CDR1 and CDR2 sequences are MNHEY and SVGEGT. The CDR3 covers 14 residues. V was clipped by 7 bases and J by 4 bases, with 16 bases between them. The CDR3 DNA is TGTGCCAGCAAGCGGGACCAGGGGATCTATGGCTACACCTTC. Translating gives CASKRDQGIYGYTF.

The chain is built from TRBV30 and TRBJ2-5; unclear D gene. The V end was cut by 3 bases, the J end by 3 bases, with 8 bases between. Germline CDR1 GTSNPN, CDR2 SVGIG (reference sequence). The CDR3 sequence is 12 residues long. Written as DNA, the CDR3 is TGTGCCTGGAGCGCCCAAGAAGAGACCCAGTACTTC. Translating it yields CAWSAQEETQYF.

This sequence joins TRBV12-5 and TRBJ2-3; unclear D gene. Germline V gives CDR1 LGHNT, CDR2 FRNRAP. The CDR3 has 14 residues. V was shortened by 5 bases and J by 0 bases, with 9 bases between the two germline ends. The CDR3 DNA sequence: TGTGCTAGTGGTGCCGAGCCAAGCACAGATACGCAGTATTTT. Protein product: CASGAEPSTDTQYF.

This clonotype was found a few times. The chain has TRBV7-8 and TRBJ1-1; weak D call: TRBD1 (5 bases). Germline values: CDR1 SGHVS, CDR2 FQNEAQ. V was shortened by 6 bases and J by 6 bases, with 23 bases between the two germline ends. The CDR3 totals 16 residues. CDR3 amino acids: CASRRGRVGEFSEAFF. CDR3 coding DNA: TGTGCCAGCAGGCGGGGCAGGGTCGGGGAGTTCTCTGAAGCTTTCTTT. Filled out from reference TRBV7-8 and TRBJ1-1, the complete variable domain reads GAGVSQSPRYKVAKRGQDVALRCDPISGHVSLFWYQQALGQGPEFLTYFQNEAQLDKSGLPSDRFFAERPEGSVSTLKIQRTQQEDSAVYLCASRRGRVGEFSEAFFGQGTRLTVV.

The rearrangement uses TRBV5-4 and TRBJ1-4, with D perhaps matching TRBD1 (5 bases). Germline loops: CDR1 SGHNT, CDR2 YYREEE (reference sequence). Deletions cut 6 bases from V and 2 bases from J, with 11 bases between. This CDR3 has 14 residues. The CDR3 DNA is TGTGCCAGCACCGCGGGGCCTACTAATGAAAAACTGTTTTTT. It specifies CASTAGPTNEKLFF.

V gene TRBV5-5 combines with J gene TRBJ2-5, with TRBD2 matching over 12 bases. CDR1 is SGHKS and CDR2 is YYEKEE in the germline V gene (reference sequence). The CDR3 loop spans 16 amino acids. V shed 4 bases, J shed 0 bases, and the junction held 4 bases outside the gene matches. DNA for the CDR3: TGTGCCAGCAGCATCGGACTAGCGGGGTACCAAGAGACCCAGTACTTC. This translates into CASSIGLAGYQETQYF.

This clonotype showed up just once. J is TRBJ1-1 and V is TRBV20-1; D remains ambiguous. This CDR3 spans 14 amino acids. Trimming took 3 bases from V and 1 from J, leaving 12 bases between them. The germline CDR1 and CDR2 sequences are DFQATT and SNEGSKA (reference sequence). CDR3 amino acids: CSARTLPRNTEAFF. Written as DNA, the CDR3 is TGCAGTGCTAGGACACTACCGAGGAACACTGAAGCTTTCTTT.

The chain couples TRBV28 to TRBJ1-6; D is ambiguous. The V gene lost 5 bases and the J gene lost 14 bases, with 16 bases spanning the gap. Germline CDR1 reads MDHEN; CDR2 reads SYDVKM. This CDR3 comprises 13 residues. CDR3 sequence reads: CASSANIGPTLHF. The CDR3 DNA follows: TGTGCCAGCAGTGCCAATATCGGTCCGACCCTCCACTTT.

The gene calls are TRBV28 and TRBJ1-4; TRBD1 is a possible D gene (6 bases). CDR1 MDHEN and CDR2 SYDVKM come from the germline V gene. This CDR3 is 14 amino acids long. Trimming shortened V by 6 bases and J by 8 bases, and 16 bases separated the two germline ends. The CDR3 protein is CASSLAQGGEKLFF. CDR3 in DNA: TGTGCCAGCAGCCTTGCACAGGGAGGAGAAAAACTGTTTTTT.

J is TRBJ2-7 and V is TRBV6-5, with D unclear. This CDR3 is 14 amino acids long. V lost 5 bases and J 7 bases, leaving 18 bases between the germline ends. Germline CDR1 reads MNHEY; CDR2 reads SVGAGI. Here the CDR3 DNA reads TGTGCCAGCAGTGATCGGGCCCCGGTGAGGGAGCAGTACTTC. Encoded protein: CASSDRAPVREQYF.

The rearrangement links TRBV28 to TRBJ2-7; 10 bases fit TRBD1. CDR1 is MDHEN, CDR2 SYDVKM, per germline. The CDR3 contains 15 residues. CDR3 DNA: TGTGCTCAGCCGACCCGCGGGACAGGGGCTTACGAGCAGTACTTC. This gives the protein CAQPTRGTGAYEQYF.

Regarding this clonotype: The germline gene is not matched at one end of the junction; a read error may be the cause. The chain links TRBV9 to TRBJ1-4; D may be TRBD1 (5 bases). The CDR3 has 14 residues. CDR1 is SGDLS and CDR2 is YYNGEE in the germline V gene. The DNA of the CDR3 is TGTGCCAGCAGCGTAGAAGCAGGGAATGGAAAACTGTTTTTT. Protein: CASSVEAGNGKLFF.

V usage is TRBV6-2 or TRBV6-3 and J usage is TRBJ2-3; TRBD1 aligns across 7 bases. The CDR3 covers 15 residues. Trimming cost V 5 bases and J 7 bases; bases outside gene matches: 12. In germline, CDR1 is MNHEY, CDR2 SVGEGT. CDR3 amino acids: CASSRNAHRGYTQYF. DNA of the CDR3: TGTGCCAGCAGTCGGAACGCGCACAGGGGATATACGCAGTATTTT.

The V gene is TRBV27, the J gene TRBJ1-1, with TRBD1 matching over 10 bases. The CDR3 loop spans 14 amino acids. The V gene's germline CDR1 is MNHEY and CDR2 SMNVEV (reference sequence). With V trimmed by 5 bases and J by 3 bases, 3 bases remained unmatched. CDR3 bases: TGTGCCAGCAGTGACAGGGGGCATTACACTGAAGCTTTCTTT. Its translation is CASSDRGHYTEAFF.

The rearrangement uses TRBV7-2 and TRBJ1-4; D not resolved. Trimming cost V 5 bases and J 4 bases, with 8 bases left between them. The CDR3 extends over 13 amino acids. Looked up from germline, CDR1 is SGHTA and CDR2 is FQGNSA. In DNA, the CDR3 is TGTGCCAGCAGCAGAGACGGTAATGAAAAACTGTTTTTT. Translation gives CASSRDGNEKLFF.

For this clonotype: A junction boundary mismatches the germline segment, possibly from a read error. This chain uses TRBV11-2 with TRBJ2-7; 7 nucleotides agree with TRBD2. The germline V gene has CDR1 SGHAT and CDR2 FQNNGV. CDR3 length: 14 residues. CDR3 region: CASTLAGYSYEQYF. The CDR3 region has the DNA TGTGCCAGCACCTTAGCGGGTTATTCCTACGAGCAGTACTTC.

The rearrangement uses TRBV29-1 and TRBJ1-2; 10 bases fit TRBD1. The CDR3 spans 14 residues. The germline V gene has CDR1 SQVTM and CDR2 ANQGSEA. Trimming took 3 bases from V and 4 from J; bases not matched to a gene: 5. Written as DNA, the CDR3 is TGCAGCGTTGACGGGACAGGGGTTACCTATGGCTACACCTTC. Its protein product is CSVDGTGVTYGYTF.